The TCR beta chain under discussion was sequenced for a study of blood T cell repertoires in COVID-19. The CDR3 is 15 amino acids. Per the germline V gene, CDR1 is MRHNA and CDR2 is SNTAGT. With V trimmed by 7 bases and J by 4 bases, 11 bases remained unmatched. The protocol was immunoSEQ multiplex PCR, while the TCRdb copy is restricted to in-frame clones and leaves out a portion. The sample consists of more than 80,000 clones, over 80% of them appearing once. This sequence joins TRBV6-4 and TRBJ1-2, with 8 bases that match TRBD1. The sequenced sample consisted of peripheral blood. This receptor was obtained from a woman of 80 years or more with active or convalescent COVID-19. CDR3 amino acids: CASTQEQGGGYGYTF. The CDR3 DNA sequence: TGTGCCAGCACCCAAGAACAGGGGGGCGGCTATGGCTACACCTTC.